Below, 27 T cell receptor beta chains from the same sample are listed, as sequenced in a study of shared T cell receptors in the human thymus. Sequencing was performed with immunoSEQ multiplex PCR; in TCRdb, only in-frame clones are kept and a portion is missing. The repertoire holds 700,000 or so clones, with roughly 85% as singletons. This sample also appeared in a second study, on human thymus T cells.

Sequences were obtained from thymocytes. Every receptor here comes from a girl under two years old with a congenital heart defect.

The V call is TRBV2, the J call TRBJ1-6; the D is unclear. V lost 8 bases to trimming and J lost 8 bases, with 10 bases between them. The CDR3 runs to 12 residues. The V gene's germline CDR1 is SNHLY and CDR2 FYNNEI. The CDR3 loop reads CASSARDSPLHF. The CDR3 DNA reads as TGTGCCAGCTCGGCGCGGGATTCACCCCTCCACTTT.

CDR3: CASSSGHTPDYGYTF. The CDR3 DNA reads as TGTGCCAGCAGCTCGGGACACACCCCAGACTATGGCTACACCTTC. This sequence joins TRBV28 and TRBJ1-2, with a tentative D call TRBD1 (6 bases). Germline assignment: CDR1 MDHEN and CDR2 SYDVKM. Trimming took off 6 bases at V and 3 bases at J, with 17 bases between the two ends. The CDR3 sequence is 15 residues long.

The J gene is TRBJ2-5, the V gene TRBV5-8; 12 nucleotides line up with TRBD2. The CDR3 runs to 19 residues. Unmatched junction bases numbered 18, after V lost 4 bases and J lost 5 bases. The germline CDR1 and CDR2 sequences are SGHTS and YDEGEE. CDR3 DNA sequence: TGTGCCAGCAGCCCTAGCGGGGGGGCGTATTACGGCTCCATTGAGACCCAGTACTTC. As protein: CASSPSGGAYYGSIETQYF.

The V gene is TRBV6-1, the J gene TRBJ2-5; 7 nucleotides match TRBD2. Trimming cost V 6 bases and J 5 bases; bases outside gene matches: 9. The CDR3 runs 14 residues. Germline values: CDR1 MNHNS, CDR2 SASEGT. The CDR3 here is CASSPSTSVETQYF. The CDR3 region has the DNA TGTGCCAGCAGCCCATCAACTAGCGTTGAGACCCAGTACTTC.

The J gene is TRBJ2-7, the V gene TRBV30, with 10 bases that match TRBD1. The CDR3 totals 13 residues. The V and J ends lost 4 bases and 1 base, in that order; junction bases with no gene match: 1. Germline lookup yields CDR1 GTSNPN and CDR2 SVGIG (reference sequence). CDR3 sequence: CAWKDRGSYEQYF. The CDR3 DNA sequence: TGTGCCTGGAAGGACAGGGGGTCCTACGAGCAGTACTTC.

The gene calls are TRBV10-2 and TRBJ1-5; no clear D gene. V shed 2 bases and J shed 6 bases, with 8 bases lying between them. Germline CDR1 and CDR2: WSHSY and SAAADI. This CDR3 is 13 amino acids long. The CDR3 protein is CASSEPFSQPQHF. CDR3 bases: TGCGCCAGCAGTGAGCCGTTTAGTCAGCCCCAGCATTTT.

This clone was seen once. This same CDR3 is encoded by further DNA sequences in the sample. The CDR3 nucleotides are TGTGCCAGCAGCCTGACAGGCTCTGGAAACACCATATATTTT. Protein product: CASSLTGSGNTIYF. The chain combines TRBV5-4 with TRBJ1-3, with D tentatively TRBD1 (6 bases). In germline, CDR1 is SGHNT, CDR2 YYREEE (reference sequence). Trimming pared 4 bases from V and 0 bases from J, leaving 8 bases between. The CDR3 is 14 amino acids.

Notes on this clone: Other DNA sequences in the same sample also yield this CDR3. J is TRBJ1-6 and V is TRBV11-2, with 7 bases aligning to TRBD1. This CDR3 has 16 amino acids. Trimming at V came to 5 bases and at J to 0 bases, leaving 4 bases not matched to a gene. Germline CDR1 and CDR2: SGHAT and FQNNGV. The CDR3 region is CASSRDSNSYNSPLHF. CDR3 coding DNA: TGTGCCAGCAGCCGGGACAGCAACTCCTATAATTCACCCCTCCACTTT.

In its sample, this clone was seen once. The chain has TRBV13 and TRBJ1-2; 9 bases align to TRBD1. Looked up from germline, CDR1 is PRHDT and CDR2 is FYEKMQ (reference sequence). The CDR3 runs 14 residues. The V segment lost 3 bases and the J segment 6 bases; nucleotides outside the gene matches: 5. Here the CDR3 reads CASSFSGQGHGYTF. The DNA for the CDR3 is TGTGCCAGCAGCTTTTCGGGACAGGGCCATGGCTACACCTTC.

This chain links TRBV29-1 with TRBJ2-2; 8 bases fit TRBD1. Germline V gene sequence: CDR1 SQVTM, CDR2 ANQGSEA. The CDR3 contains 14 residues. J gave up 6 bases and V 5 bases, and 8 bases lay outside the gene matches. The CDR3 bases are TGCAGCGTTTCCGTGACAGGGGTAGCCGGGGAGCTGTTTTTT. Amino acid sequence: CSVSVTGVAGELFF.

The rearrangement links TRBV6-1 to TRBJ1-6; D uncertain. Trimming removed 4 bases at V and 7 bases at J, with 11 bases between. The V gene's germline CDR1 is MNHNS and CDR2 SASEGT. The CDR3 is 14 residues long. CDR3 DNA sequence: TGTGCCAGCAGTGGGGCTCATGGGAATTCACCCCTCCACTTT. Amino acid sequence: CASSGAHGNSPLHF.

The CDR3 DNA reads as TGCGCCAGCAGCTTGCATATTAGAGATACGCAGTATTTT. Translated, it gives CASSLHIRDTQYF. This chain joins TRBV5-1 and TRBJ2-3; D not resolved. V dropped 1 base and J dropped 5 bases, with 8 bases sitting between them. There are 13 residues in the CDR3. The germline V gene encodes CDR1 SGHRS and CDR2 YFSETQ.

This clone was recorded once. V usage is TRBV11-2 and J usage is TRBJ2-7, with D unresolved. The V and J ends lost 1 base and 0 bases respectively, with 10 bases between them. Germline CDR1 is SGHAT and CDR2 is FQNNGV. The CDR3 contains 15 residues. CDR3 coding DNA: TGTGCCAGCAGCTTAGGGAGAGATAGCTCCTACGAGCAGTACTTC. It translates to CASSLGRDSSYEQYF.

The rearrangement uses TRBV14 and TRBJ2-7; no reliable D call. The V gene's germline CDR1 is SGHDN and CDR2 FVKESK. The CDR3 loop spans 12 amino acids. Trimming stripped 0 bases from V and 4 bases from J, with 4 bases between. The CDR3 DNA follows: TGTGCCAGCAGCCAAGAGGCTTACGAGCAGTACTTC. Translated: CASSQEAYEQYF.

The chain links TRBV25-1 to TRBJ1-5; 8 positions agree with TRBD1. V was pared by 7 bases and J by 6 bases, with 8 bases of the junction left unmatched. Germline CDR1 and CDR2: MGHDK and SYGVNS. The CDR3 covers 14 residues. The CDR3 DNA reads as TGTGCCAGCAAGGGCAGGGGGCACGGTCAGCCCCAGCATTTT. Its translation is CASKGRGHGQPQHF.

This rearrangement joins TRBV7-9 to TRBJ2-3; 13 nucleotides align to TRBD2. With 5 bases clipped from V and 5 bases from J, the junction kept 13 bases outside the gene matches. The germline CDR1 and CDR2 sequences are SEHNR and FQNEAQ (reference sequence). The CDR3 covers 18 residues. The CDR3 reads CASSTLAGGPNLRDTQYF. The DNA for the CDR3 is TGTGCCAGCAGCACACTAGCGGGGGGGCCAAATTTGCGAGATACGCAGTATTTT.

The CDR3 DNA is TGTGCCAGCAGCTTTCGACAGGACTATGGCTACACCTTC. The encoded protein is CASSFRQDYGYTF. The V and J genes are TRBV11-2 and TRBJ1-2, with D tentatively TRBD1 (6 bases). Looked up from germline, CDR1 is SGHAT and CDR2 is FQNNGV. This CDR3 has 13 residues. The germline V and J ends were trimmed by 3 bases and 3 bases, with 8 bases remaining between them.

As regards this clone: Within the sample, other DNA sequences also encode this same CDR3. The chain joins TRBV6-5 to TRBJ1-2; 8 bases line up with TRBD1. The CDR3 runs 13 residues. V dropped 6 bases and J dropped 6; count of bases not matched to a gene: 6. Germline loops: CDR1 MNHEY, CDR2 SVGAGI. The CDR3 nucleotides read TGTGCCAGCAGCCCTGGACAGGGAGATGGCTACACCTTC. It is translated as CASSPGQGDGYTF.

In this sample, this clone turned up once. The chain uses TRBV2 and TRBJ1-2, with a tentative D call TRBD1 (5 bases). V lost 4 bases to trimming and J lost 3 bases, with 27 bases between them. Germline CDR1 reads SNHLY; CDR2 reads FYNNEI. The CDR3 contains 19 residues. CDR3 bases: TGTGCCAGCAGTGCCGGTATGAGACCCAGGGAGGAACCTTACTATGGCTACACCTTC. This gives the protein CASSAGMRPREEPYYGYTF.

The chain joins TRBV12-5 to TRBJ1-2; 8 nucleotides agree with TRBD1. J was trimmed by 8 bases and V by 2 bases; bases with no gene match: 16. CDR3 length equals 17 residues. Germline assignment: CDR1 LGHNT and CDR2 FRNRAP. DNA of the CDR3: TGTGCTAGTGGTTTGCCCAACCCAGGGGGCGGGAGGGAAGGCTACACCTTC. This encodes CASGLPNPGGGREGYTF. The entire variable domain, with the rest obtained from reference TRBV12-5 and TRBJ1-2, is as follows: DARVTQTPRHKVTEMGQEVTMRCQPILGHNTVFWYRQTMMQGLELLAYFRNRAPLDDSGMPKDRFSAEMPDATLATLKIQPSEPRDSAVYFCASGLPNPGGGREGYTFGSGTRLTVV.

The chain recombines TRBV28 with TRBJ1-4; 9 nucleotides agree with TRBD1. The V and J ends lost 4 bases and 7 bases, in that order; junction bases with no gene match: 10. CDR3 length: 16 residues. Germline CDR1 is MDHEN and CDR2 is SYDVKM. The CDR3 bases are TGTGCCAGCAGTTGGGACAGGGCGGGACTTCGTGAAAAACTGTTTTTT. Translated, it gives CASSWDRAGLREKLFF.

Notes on this clone: The junction does not match germline at one end; this may be a read error. Within the sample, other DNA sequences also encode this same CDR3. V is TRBV15 and J is TRBJ1-6; TRBD1 might be the D (5 bases). The CDR3 extends over 17 amino acids. Germline assignment: CDR1 LNHNV and CDR2 YYDKDF (reference sequence). The CDR3 nucleotides are TGTGCCACCAGCAAACAGGTCCCCGGTTGGGGTAATTCCCCCCTCCACTTT. As protein: CATSKQVPGWGNSPLHF.

The V and J genes are TRBV6-5 and TRBJ1-1; 7 bases map to TRBD1. V dropped 8 bases and J dropped 7; count of bases not matched to a gene: 10. Germline values: CDR1 MNHEY, CDR2 SVGAGI. CDR3 length: 13 amino acids. The CDR3 region is CASLRAGGFEAFF. CDR3 DNA: TGTGCCAGCCTCAGGGCAGGGGGATTTGAAGCTTTCTTT.

The V call is TRBV2, the J call TRBJ2-7; 7 bases align to TRBD1. The trim removed 4 bases at V and 5 bases at J, leaving 8 bases unmatched. There are 14 residues in the CDR3. Germline values: CDR1 SNHLY, CDR2 FYNNEI. For the CDR3, the DNA is TGTGCCAGCAGTGCCCAGGACAGGCTCCACGAGCAGTACTTC. This translates into CASSAQDRLHEQYF.

The chain carries TRBV28 and TRBJ1-5; D possibly corresponds to TRBD1 (5 bases). The CDR3 runs to 16 residues. Trimming left V 2 bases short and J 6 bases short, with 17 bases between. CDR1 is MDHEN and CDR2 is SYDVKM in the germline V gene. This CDR3 is CASSLVRAGSSQPQHF. As DNA, the CDR3 is TGTGCCAGCAGTTTAGTTCGGGCAGGGTCAAGTCAGCCCCAGCATTTT.

The chain employs TRBV19 and TRBJ1-1, with TRBD1 matching over 9 bases. This CDR3 is built from 17 residues. The germline CDR1 and CDR2 sequences are LNHDA and SQIVND (reference sequence). Trimming cost V 5 bases and J 0 bases; bases outside gene matches: 10. CDR3 sequence (DNA): TGTGCCAGTAGTCCTCGGACAGGGGCGGTCATGAACACTGAAGCTTTCTTT. Translated: CASSPRTGAVMNTEAFF.

This clone was found once. This rearrangement joins TRBV15 to TRBJ1-2; 7 bases agree with TRBD1. Germline-derived CDR1 and CDR2 are LNHNV and YYDKDF (reference sequence). There are 15 residues in the CDR3. The V and J ends lost 0 bases and 6 bases, in that order; junction bases with no gene match: 7. This CDR3 is CATSREITGVHGYTF. CDR3 DNA: TGTGCCACCAGCAGAGAGATAACAGGGGTCCATGGCTACACCTTC.